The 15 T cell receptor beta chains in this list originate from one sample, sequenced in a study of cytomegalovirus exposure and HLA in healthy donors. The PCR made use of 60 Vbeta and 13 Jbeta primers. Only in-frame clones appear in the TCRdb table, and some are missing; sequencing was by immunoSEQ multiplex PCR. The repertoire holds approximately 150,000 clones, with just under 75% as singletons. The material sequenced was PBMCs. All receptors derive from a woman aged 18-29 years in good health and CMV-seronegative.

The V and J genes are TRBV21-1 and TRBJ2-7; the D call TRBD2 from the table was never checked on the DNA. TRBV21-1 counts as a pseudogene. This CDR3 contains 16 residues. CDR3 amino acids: CASSPPGTLGGHEQYV. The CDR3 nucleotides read TGTGCCAGCAGCCCCCCCGGGACTCTCGGGGGGCACGAGCAGTACGTC.

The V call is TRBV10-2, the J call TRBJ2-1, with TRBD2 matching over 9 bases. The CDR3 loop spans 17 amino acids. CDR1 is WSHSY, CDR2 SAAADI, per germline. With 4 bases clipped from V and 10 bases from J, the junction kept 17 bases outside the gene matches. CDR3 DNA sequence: TGCGCCAGCAGTGGGACCCCGGGGCGGGAGGGCTCAGGGGAGCAGTTCTTC. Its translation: CASSGTPGREGSGEQFF.

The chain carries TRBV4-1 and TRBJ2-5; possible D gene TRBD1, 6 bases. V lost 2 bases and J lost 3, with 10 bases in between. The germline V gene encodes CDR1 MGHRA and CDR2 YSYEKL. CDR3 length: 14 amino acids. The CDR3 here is CASSQQQGEETQYF. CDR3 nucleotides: TGCGCCAGCAGCCAACAACAGGGCGAAGAGACCCAGTACTTC.

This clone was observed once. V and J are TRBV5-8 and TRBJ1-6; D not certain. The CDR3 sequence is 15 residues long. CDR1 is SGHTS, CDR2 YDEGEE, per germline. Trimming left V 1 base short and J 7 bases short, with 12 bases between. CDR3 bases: TGTGCCAGCAGCTTGTCCTTCAGGTCCAATTCACCCCTCCACTTT. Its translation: CASSLSFRSNSPLHF. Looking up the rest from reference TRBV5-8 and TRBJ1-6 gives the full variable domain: EAGVTQSPTHLIKTRGQQATLRCSPISGHTSVYWYQQALGLGLQFLLWYDEGEERNRGNFPPRFSGRQFPNYSSELNVNALELEDSALYLCASSLSFRSNSPLHFGNGTRLTVT.

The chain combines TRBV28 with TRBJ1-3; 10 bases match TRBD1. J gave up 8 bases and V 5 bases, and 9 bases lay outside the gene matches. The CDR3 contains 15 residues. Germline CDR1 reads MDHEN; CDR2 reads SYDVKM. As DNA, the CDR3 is TGTGCCAGCAGTCACCGGGGACAGGGGCTGCACACCATATATTTT. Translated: CASSHRGQGLHTIYF. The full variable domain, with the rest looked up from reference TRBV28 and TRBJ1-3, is DVKVTQSSRYLVKRTGEKVFLECVQDMDHENMFWYRQDPGLGLRLIYFSYDVKMKEKGDIPEGYSVSREKKERFSLILESASTNQTSMYLCASSHRGQGLHTIYFGEGSWLTVV.

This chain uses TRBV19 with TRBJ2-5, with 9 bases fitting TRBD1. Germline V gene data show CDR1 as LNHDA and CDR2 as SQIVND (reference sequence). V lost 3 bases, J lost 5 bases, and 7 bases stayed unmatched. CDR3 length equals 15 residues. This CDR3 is CASSMNRGQVETQYF. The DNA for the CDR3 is TGTGCCAGTAGTATGAACAGGGGGCAAGTGGAGACCCAGTACTTC.

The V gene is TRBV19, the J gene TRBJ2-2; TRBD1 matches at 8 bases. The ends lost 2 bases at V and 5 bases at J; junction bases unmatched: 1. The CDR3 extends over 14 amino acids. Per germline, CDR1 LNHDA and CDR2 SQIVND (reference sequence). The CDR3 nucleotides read TGTGCCAGTAGTATACAGGGGGCAACCGGGGAGCTGTTTTTT. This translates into CASSIQGATGELFF. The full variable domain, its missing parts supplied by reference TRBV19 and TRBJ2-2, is DGGITQSPKYLFRKEGQNVTLSCEQNLNHDAMYWYRQDPGQGLRLIYYSQIVNDFQKGDIAEGYSVSREKKESFPLTVTSAQKNPTAFYLCASSIQGATGELFFGEGSRLTVL.

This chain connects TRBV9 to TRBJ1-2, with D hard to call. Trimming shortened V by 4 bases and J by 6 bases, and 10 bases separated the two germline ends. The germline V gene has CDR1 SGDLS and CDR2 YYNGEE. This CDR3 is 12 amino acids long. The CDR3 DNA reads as TGTGCCAGCAGCTCTATGAGAGATGGCTACACCTTC. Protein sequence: CASSSMRDGYTF.

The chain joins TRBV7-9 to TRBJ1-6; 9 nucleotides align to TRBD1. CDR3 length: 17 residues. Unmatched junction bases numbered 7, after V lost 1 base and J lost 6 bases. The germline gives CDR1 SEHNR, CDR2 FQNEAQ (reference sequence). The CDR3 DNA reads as TGTGCCAGCAGCTTAGAAGGAAAGACAGGGGGTAATTCACCCCTCCACTTT. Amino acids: CASSLEGKTGGNSPLHF.

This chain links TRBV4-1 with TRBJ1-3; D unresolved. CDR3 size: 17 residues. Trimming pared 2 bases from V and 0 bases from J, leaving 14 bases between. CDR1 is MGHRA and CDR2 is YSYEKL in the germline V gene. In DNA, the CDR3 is TGCGCCAGCAGCCAAATTTCCGCAGGTGTCTCTGGAAACACCATATATTTT. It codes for CASSQISAGVSGNTIYF.

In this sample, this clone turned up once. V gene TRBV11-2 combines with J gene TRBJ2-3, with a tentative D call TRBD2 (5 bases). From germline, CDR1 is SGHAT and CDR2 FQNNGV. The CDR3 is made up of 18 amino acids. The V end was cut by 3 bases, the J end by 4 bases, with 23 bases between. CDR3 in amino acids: CASSFLASTMGSSDTQYF. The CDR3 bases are TGTGCCAGCAGCTTCCTAGCCTCCACCATGGGTAGTTCAGATACGCAGTATTTT.

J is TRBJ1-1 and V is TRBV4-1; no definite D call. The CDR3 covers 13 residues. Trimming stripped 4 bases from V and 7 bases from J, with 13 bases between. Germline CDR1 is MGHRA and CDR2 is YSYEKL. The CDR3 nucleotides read TGCGCCAGCAGCCGACTCTCCTCTGGTGAAGCTTTCTTT. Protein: CASSRLSSGEAFF.

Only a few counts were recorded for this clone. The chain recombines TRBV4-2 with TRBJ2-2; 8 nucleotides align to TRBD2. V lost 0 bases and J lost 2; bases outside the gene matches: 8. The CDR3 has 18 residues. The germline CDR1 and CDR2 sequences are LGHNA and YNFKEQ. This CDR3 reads CASSQEPYSGANTGELFF. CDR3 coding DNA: TGTGCCAGCAGCCAAGAGCCCTATAGCGGGGCTAACACCGGGGAGCTGTTTTTT.

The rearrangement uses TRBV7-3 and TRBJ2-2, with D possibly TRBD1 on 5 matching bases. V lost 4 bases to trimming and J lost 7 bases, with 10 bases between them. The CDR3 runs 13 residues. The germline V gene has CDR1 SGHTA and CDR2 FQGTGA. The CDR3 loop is CASSSRVDGELFF. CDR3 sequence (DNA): TGTGCCAGCAGCTCCAGGGTAGACGGGGAGCTGTTTTTT. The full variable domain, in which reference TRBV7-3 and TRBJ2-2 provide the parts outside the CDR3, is GAGVSQTPSNKVTEKGKYVELRCDPISGHTALYWYRQSLGQGPEFLIYFQGTGAADDSGLPNDRFFAVRPEGSVSTLKIQRTERGDSAVYLCASSSRVDGELFFGEGSRLTVL.

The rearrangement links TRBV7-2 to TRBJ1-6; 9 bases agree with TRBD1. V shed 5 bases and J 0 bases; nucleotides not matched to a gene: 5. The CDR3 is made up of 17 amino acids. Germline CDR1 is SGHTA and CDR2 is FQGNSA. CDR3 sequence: CASSPKGQGSYNSPLHF. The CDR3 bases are TGTGCCAGCAGCCCTAAGGGACAGGGCTCCTATAATTCACCCCTCCACTTT. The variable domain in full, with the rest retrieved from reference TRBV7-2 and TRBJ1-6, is GAGVSQSPSNKVTEKGKDVELRCDPISGHTALYWYRQSLGQGLEFLIYFQGNSAPDKSGLPSDRFSAERTGGSVSTLTIQRTQQEDSAVYLCASSPKGQGSYNSPLHFGNGTRLTVT.